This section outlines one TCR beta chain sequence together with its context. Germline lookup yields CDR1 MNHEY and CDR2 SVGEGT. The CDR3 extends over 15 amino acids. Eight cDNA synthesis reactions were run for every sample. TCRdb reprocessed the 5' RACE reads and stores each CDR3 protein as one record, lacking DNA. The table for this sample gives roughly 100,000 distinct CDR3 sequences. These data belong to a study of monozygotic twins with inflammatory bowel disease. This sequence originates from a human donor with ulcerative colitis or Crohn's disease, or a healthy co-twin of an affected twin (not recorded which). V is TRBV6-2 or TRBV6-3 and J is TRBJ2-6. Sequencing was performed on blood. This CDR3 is CASTFGDSGANVPTF.